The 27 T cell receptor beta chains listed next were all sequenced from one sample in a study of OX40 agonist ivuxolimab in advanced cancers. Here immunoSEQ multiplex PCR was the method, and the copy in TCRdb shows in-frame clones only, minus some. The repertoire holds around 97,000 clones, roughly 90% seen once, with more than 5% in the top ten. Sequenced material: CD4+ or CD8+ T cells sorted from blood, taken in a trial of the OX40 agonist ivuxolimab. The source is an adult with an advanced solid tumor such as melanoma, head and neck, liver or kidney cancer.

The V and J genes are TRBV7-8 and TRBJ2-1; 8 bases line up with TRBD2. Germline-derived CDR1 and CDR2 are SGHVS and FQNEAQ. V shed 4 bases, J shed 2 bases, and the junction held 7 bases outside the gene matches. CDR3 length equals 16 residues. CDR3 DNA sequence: TGTGCCAGCAGCTCTCGGGGGCGGGGGGCCTACAATGAGCAGTTCTTC. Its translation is CASSSRGRGAYNEQFF.

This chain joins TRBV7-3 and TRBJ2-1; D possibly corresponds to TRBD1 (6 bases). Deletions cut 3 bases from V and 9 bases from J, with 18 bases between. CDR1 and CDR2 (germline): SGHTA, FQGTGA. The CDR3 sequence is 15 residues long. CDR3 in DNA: TGTGCCAGCAGCTTCTCACAGGGTCGGGCCGGTGAGCAGTTCTTC. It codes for CASSFSQGRAGEQFF.

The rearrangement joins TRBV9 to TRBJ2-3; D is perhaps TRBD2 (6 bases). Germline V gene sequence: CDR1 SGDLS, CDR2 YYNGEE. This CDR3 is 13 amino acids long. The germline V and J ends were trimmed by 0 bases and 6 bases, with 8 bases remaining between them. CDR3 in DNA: TGTGCCAGCAGCGTAGCAGGAGGGGATACGCAGTATTTT. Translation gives CASSVAGGDTQYF.

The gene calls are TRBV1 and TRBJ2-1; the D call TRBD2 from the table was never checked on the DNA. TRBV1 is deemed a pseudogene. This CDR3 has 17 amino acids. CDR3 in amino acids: CTSSQDRSVTSYNEQFF. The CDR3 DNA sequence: TGCACCAGCAGCCAAGATCGGAGCGTCACCTCCTACAATGAGCAGTTCTTC.

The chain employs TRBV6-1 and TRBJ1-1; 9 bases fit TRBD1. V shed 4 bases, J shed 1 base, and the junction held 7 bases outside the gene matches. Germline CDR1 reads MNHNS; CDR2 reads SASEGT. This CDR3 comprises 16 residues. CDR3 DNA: TGTGCCAGCAGTGGCCGGGACAGGGTGACGAACACTGAAGCTTTCTTT. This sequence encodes CASSGRDRVTNTEAFF.

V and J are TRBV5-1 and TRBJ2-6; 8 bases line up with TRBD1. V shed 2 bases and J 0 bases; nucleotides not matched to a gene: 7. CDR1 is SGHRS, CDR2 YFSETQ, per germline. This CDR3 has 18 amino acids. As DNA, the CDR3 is TGCGCCAGCAGCTTAACCCCGGACAGGGCCTCTGGGGCCAACGTCCTGACTTTC. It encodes CASSLTPDRASGANVLTF. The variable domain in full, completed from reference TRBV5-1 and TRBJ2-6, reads KAGVTQTPRYLIKTRGQQVTLSCSPISGHRSVSWYQQTPGQGLQFLFEYFSETQRNKGNFPGRFSGRQFSNSRSEMNVSTLELGDSALYLCASSLTPDRASGANVLTFGAGSRLTVL.

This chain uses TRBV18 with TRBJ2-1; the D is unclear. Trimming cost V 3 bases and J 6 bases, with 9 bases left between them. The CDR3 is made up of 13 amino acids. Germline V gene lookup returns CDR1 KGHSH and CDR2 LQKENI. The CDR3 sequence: CASSPLPSNEQFF. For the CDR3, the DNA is TGTGCCAGCTCACCGTTGCCGTCCAATGAGCAGTTCTTC. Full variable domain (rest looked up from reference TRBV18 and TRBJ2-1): NAGVMQNPRHLVRRRGQEARLRCSPMKGHSHVYWYRQLPEEGLKFMVYLQKENIIDESGMPKERFSAEFPKEGPSILRIQQVVRGDSAAYFCASSPLPSNEQFFGPGTRLTVL.

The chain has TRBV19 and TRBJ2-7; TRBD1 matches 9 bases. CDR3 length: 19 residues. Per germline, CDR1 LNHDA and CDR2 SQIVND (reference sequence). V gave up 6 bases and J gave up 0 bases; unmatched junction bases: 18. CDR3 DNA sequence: TGTGCCAGTAGCAGAAATCCCGGGACAGGGTCTATCTACTCCTACGAGCAGTACTTC. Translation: CASSRNPGTGSIYSYEQYF. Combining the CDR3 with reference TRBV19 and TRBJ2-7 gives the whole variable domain DGGITQSPKYLFRKEGQNVTLSCEQNLNHDAMYWYRQDPGQGLRLIYYSQIVNDFQKGDIAEGYSVSREKKESFPLTVTSAQKNPTAFYLCASSRNPGTGSIYSYEQYFGPGTRLTVT.

The CDR3 region is CASSFGAAEQFF. DNA for the CDR3: TGTGCCAGTAGTTTCGGGGCGGCAGAGCAGTTCTTC. The V and J genes are TRBV19 and TRBJ2-1; D assignment may be TRBD1 or TRBD2 (5 bases each). In germline, CDR1 is LNHDA, CDR2 SQIVND (reference sequence). With 5 bases removed from V and 10 bases from J, the gap between germline ends came to 12 bases. This CDR3 is built from 12 residues.

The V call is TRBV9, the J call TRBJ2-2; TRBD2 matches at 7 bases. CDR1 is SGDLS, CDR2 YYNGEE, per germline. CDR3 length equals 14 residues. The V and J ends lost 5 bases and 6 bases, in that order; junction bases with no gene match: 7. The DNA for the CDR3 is TGTGCCAGCAGGAGCACGGGGGGATCCGGGGAGCTGTTTTTT. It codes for CASRSTGGSGELFF.

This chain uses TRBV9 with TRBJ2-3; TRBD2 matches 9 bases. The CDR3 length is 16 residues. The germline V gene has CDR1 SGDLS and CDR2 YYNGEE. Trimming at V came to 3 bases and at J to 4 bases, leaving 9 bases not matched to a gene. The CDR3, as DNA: TGTGCCAGCAGCGCGGGGTTAGCGGGAGTGGCAGATACGCAGTATTTT. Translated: CASSAGLAGVADTQYF.

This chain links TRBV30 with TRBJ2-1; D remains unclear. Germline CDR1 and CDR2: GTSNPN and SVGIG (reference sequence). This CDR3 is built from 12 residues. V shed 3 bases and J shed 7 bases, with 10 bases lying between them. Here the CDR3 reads CAWRNSWNEQFF. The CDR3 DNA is TGTGCCTGGAGGAATTCGTGGAATGAGCAGTTCTTC.

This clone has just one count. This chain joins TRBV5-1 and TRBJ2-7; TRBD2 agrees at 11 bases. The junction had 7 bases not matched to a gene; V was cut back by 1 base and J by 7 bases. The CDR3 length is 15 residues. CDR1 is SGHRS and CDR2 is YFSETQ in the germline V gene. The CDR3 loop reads CASSLTSGGSKEQYF. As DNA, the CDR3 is TGCGCCAGCAGCTTGACTAGCGGGGGTTCAAAGGAGCAGTACTTC.

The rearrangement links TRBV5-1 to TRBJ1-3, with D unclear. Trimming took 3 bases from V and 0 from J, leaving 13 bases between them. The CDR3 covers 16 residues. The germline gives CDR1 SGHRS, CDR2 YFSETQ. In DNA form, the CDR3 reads TGCGCCAGCAGCTCGGACGGATCCCACTCTGGAAACACCATATATTTT. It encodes CASSSDGSHSGNTIYF.

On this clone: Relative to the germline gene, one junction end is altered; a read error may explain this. The CDR3 reads CASSSFNEQFF. The CDR3, as DNA: TGTGCCAGCAGTTCCTTCAATGAGCAGTTCTTC. The chain uses TRBV6-6 and TRBJ2-1; D remains ambiguous. The CDR3 covers 11 residues. Germline V lookup: CDR1 MNHNY, CDR2 SVGAGI (reference sequence).

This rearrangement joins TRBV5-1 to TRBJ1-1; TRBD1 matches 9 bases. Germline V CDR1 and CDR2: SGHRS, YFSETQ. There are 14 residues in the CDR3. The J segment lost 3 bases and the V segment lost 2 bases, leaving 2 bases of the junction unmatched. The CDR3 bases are TGCGCCAGCAGCTTACAGGGGGCGGACACTGAAGCTTTCTTT. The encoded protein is CASSLQGADTEAFF. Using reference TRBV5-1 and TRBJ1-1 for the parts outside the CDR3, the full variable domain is KAGVTQTPRYLIKTRGQQVTLSCSPISGHRSVSWYQQTPGQGLQFLFEYFSETQRNKGNFPGRFSGRQFSNSRSEMNVSTLELGDSALYLCASSLQGADTEAFFGQGTRLTVV.

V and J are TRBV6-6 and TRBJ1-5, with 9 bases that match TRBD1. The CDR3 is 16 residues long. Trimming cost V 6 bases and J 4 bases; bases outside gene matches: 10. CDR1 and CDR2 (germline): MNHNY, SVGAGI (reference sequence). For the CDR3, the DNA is TGTGCCAGCAGGCGACAGGGGGAGAGTGGGAATCAGCCCCAGCATTTT. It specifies CASRRQGESGNQPQHF.

The CDR3 region is CASSLSVGTSGNTIYF. CDR3 nucleotides: TGTGCCAGCAGCTTATCAGTAGGTACCTCTGGAAACACCATATATTTT. The rearrangement links TRBV5-6 to TRBJ1-3; the D is unclear. CDR3 length: 16 amino acids. The germline V gene has CDR1 SGHDT and CDR2 YYEEEE. Trimming removed 2 bases at V and 0 bases at J, with 12 bases between.

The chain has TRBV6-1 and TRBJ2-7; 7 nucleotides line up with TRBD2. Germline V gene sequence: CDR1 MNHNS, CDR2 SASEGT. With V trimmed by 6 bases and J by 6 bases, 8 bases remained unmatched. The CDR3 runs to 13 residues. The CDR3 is CASRRSGPSEQYF. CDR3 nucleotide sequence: TGTGCCAGCAGACGTAGCGGGCCCTCCGAGCAGTACTTC.

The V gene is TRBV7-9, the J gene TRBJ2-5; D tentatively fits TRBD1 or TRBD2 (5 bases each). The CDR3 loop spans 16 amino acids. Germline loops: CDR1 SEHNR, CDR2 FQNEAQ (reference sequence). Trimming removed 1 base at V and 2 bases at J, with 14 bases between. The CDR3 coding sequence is TGTGCCAGCAGCTTAGTAGGGACCTGGGGGCAAGAGACCCAGTACTTC. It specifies CASSLVGTWGQETQYF.

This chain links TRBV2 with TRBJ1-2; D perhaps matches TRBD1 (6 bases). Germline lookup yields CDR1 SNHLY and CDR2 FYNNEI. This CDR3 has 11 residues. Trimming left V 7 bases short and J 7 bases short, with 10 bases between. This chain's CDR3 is CASKAQGGYTF. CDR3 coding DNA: TGTGCCAGCAAAGCACAGGGTGGCTACACCTTC.

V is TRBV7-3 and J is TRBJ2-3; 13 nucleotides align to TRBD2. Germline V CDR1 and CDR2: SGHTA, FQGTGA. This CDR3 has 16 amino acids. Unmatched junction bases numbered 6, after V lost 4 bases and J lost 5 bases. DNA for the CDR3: TGTGCCAGCAGCTCAGGGACTAGCGGGGCGGTAGATACGCAGTATTTT. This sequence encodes CASSSGTSGAVDTQYF.

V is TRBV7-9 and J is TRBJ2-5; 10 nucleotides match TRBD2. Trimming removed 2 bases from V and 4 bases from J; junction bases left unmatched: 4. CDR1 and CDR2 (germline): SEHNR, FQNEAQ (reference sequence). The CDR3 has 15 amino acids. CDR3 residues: CASSLLAGDGETQYF. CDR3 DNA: TGTGCCAGCAGCTTACTAGCGGGAGATGGAGAGACCCAGTACTTC.

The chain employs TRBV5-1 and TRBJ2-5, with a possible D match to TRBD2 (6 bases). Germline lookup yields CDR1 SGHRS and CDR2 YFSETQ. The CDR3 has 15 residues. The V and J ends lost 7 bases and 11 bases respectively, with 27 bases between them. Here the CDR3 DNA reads TGCGCCAGCCAAACTTTGGACTACCCCCGTGGAGAGCAGTACTTC. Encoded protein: CASQTLDYPRGEQYF.

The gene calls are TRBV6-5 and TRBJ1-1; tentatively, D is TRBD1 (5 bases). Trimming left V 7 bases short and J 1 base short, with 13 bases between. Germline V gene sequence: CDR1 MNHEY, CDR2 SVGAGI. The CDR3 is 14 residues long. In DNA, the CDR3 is TGTGCCAGCATTCCTATCGGGGGGAACACTGAAGCTTTCTTT. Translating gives CASIPIGGNTEAFF.

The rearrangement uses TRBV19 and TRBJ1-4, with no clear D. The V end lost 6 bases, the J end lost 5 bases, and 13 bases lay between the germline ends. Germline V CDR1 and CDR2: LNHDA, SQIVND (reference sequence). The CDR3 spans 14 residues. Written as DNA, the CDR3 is TGTGCCAGTAGACGGAAGTGGTTAAATGAAAAACTGTTTTTT. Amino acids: CASRRKWLNEKLFF.

CDR3 DNA: TGCGCCAGCAGGTTTGGAGGGGAAGCGAACACTGAAGCTTTCTTT. Amino acid sequence: CASRFGGEANTEAFF. The rearrangement uses TRBV5-1 and TRBJ1-1; a weak D match, TRBD1 (5 bases). From germline, CDR1 is SGHRS and CDR2 YFSETQ. V lost 5 bases to trimming and J lost 1 base, with 15 bases between them. This CDR3 has 15 amino acids.